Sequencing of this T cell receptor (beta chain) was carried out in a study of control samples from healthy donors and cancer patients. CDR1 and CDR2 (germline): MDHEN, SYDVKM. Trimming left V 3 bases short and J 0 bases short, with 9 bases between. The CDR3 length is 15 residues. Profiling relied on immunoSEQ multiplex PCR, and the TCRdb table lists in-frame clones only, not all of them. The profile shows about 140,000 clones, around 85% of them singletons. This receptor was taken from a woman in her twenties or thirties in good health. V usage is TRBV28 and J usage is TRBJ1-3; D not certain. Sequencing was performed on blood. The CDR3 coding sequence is TGTGCCAGCAGTTTTTTGACACCCTCTGGAAACACCATATATTTT. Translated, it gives CASSFLTPSGNTIYF.